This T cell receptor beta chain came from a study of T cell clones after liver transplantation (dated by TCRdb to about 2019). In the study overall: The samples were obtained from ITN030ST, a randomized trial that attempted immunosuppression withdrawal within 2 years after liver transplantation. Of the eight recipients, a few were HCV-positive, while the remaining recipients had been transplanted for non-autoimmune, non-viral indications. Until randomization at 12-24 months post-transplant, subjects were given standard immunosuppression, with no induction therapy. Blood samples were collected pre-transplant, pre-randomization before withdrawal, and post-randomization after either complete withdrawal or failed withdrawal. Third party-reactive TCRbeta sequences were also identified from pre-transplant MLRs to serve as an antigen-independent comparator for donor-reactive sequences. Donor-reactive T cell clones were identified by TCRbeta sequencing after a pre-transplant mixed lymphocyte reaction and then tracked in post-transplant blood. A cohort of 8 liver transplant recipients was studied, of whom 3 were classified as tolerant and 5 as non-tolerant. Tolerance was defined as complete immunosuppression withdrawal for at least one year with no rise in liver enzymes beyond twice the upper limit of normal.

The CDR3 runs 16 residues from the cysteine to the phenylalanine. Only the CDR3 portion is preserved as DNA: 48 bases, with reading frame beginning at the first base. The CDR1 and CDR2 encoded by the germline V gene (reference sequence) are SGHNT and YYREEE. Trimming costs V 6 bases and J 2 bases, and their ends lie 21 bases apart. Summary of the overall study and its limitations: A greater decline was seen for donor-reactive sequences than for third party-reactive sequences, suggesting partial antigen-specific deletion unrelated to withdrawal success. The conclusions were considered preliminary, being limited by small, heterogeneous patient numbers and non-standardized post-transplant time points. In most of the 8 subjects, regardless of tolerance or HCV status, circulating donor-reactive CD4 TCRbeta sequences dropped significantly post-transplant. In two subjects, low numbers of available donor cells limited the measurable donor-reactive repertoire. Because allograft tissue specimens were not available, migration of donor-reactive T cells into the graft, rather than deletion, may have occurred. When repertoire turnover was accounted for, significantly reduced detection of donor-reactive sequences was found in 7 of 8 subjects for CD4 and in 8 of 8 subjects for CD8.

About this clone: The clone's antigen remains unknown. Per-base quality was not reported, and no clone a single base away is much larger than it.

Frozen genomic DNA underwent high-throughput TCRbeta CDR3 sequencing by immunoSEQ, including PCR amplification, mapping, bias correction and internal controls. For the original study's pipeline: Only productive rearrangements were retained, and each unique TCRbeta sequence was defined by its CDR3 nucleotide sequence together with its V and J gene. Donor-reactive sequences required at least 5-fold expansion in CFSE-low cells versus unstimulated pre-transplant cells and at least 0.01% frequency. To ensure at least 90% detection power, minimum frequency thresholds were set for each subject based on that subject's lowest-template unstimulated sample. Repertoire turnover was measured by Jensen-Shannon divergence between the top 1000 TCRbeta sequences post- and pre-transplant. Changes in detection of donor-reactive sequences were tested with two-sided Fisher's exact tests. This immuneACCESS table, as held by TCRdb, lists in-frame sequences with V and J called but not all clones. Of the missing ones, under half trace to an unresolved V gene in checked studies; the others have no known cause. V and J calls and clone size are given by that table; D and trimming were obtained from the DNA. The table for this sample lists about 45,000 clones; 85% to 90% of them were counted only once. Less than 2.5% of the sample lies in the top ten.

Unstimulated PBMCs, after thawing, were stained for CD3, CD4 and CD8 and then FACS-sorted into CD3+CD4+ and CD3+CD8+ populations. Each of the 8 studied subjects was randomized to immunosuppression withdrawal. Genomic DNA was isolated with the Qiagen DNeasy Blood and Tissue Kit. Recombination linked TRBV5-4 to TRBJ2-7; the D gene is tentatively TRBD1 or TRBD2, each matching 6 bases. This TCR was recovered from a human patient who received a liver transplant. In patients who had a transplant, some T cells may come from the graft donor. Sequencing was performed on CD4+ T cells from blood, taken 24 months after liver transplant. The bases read TGTGCCAGCACTCAAGGGGGACTCCACACTCCCTACGAGCAGTACTTC. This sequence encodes CASTQGGLHTPYEQYF.